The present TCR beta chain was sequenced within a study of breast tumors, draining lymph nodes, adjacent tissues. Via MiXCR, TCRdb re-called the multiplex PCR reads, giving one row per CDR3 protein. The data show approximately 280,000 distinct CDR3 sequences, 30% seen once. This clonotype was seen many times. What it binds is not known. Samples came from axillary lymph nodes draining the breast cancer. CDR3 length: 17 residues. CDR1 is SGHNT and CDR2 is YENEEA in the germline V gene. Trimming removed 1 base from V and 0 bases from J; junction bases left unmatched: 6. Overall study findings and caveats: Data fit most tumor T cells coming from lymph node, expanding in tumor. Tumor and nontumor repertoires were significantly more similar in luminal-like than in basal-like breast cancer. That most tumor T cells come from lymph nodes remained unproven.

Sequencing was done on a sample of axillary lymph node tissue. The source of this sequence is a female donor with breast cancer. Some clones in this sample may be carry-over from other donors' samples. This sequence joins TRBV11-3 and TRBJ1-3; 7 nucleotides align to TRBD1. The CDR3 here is CASSLGGTVISGNTIYF. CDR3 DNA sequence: TGTGCCAGCAGCTTAGGTGGGACAGTGATCTCTGGAAACACCATATATTTT.